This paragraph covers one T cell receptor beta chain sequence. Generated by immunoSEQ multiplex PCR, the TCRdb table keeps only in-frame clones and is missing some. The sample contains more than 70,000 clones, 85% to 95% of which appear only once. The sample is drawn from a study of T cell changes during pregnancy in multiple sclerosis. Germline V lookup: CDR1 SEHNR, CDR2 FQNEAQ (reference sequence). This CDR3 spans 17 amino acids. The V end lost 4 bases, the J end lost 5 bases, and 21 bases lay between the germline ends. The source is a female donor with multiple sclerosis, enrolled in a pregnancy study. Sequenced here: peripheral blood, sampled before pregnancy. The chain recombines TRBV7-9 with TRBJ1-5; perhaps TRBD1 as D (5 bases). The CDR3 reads CASSSTRDGGDDQPQHF. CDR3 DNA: TGTGCCAGCAGCTCCACTCGAGATGGGGGGGATGATCAGCCCCAGCATTTT.